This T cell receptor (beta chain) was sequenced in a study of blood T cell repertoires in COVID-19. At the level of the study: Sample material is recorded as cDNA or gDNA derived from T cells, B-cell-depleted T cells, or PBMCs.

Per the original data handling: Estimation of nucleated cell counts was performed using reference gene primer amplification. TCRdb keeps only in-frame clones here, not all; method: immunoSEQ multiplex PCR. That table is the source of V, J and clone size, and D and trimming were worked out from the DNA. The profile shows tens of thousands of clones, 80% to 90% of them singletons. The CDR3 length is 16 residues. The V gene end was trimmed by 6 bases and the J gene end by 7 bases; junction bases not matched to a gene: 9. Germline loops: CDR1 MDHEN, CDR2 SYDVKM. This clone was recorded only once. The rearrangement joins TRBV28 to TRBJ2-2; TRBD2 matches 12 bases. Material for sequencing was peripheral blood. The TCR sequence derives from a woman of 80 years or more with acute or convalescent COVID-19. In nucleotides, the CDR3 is TGTGCCAGCAGCACTAGCGGGAGGTTGTTGGGCGGGGAGCTGTTTTTT. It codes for CASSTSGRLLGGELFF.